This TCR beta chain was profiled in a study of graft-versus-host responses after intestinal transplantation (dated by TCRdb to the early 2020s). About the full investigation: The transplants that recipients received were multivisceral, liver-intestinal, or isolated intestinal. A cohort of roughly 25 intestinal transplant recipients, including one retransplant, was enrolled, and a few patients lacking pretransplant specimens were excluded. After intestinal transplantation, graft-versus-host and host-versus-graft alloreactive T cell clones in the graft, circulation and bone marrow were tracked using bulk TCR-beta CDR3 sequencing. Anti-thymocyte globulin induction was given to all recipients, followed by maintenance tacrolimus and steroids for approximately 3 years. A peak of at least 4% donor T cells among recipient peripheral blood mononuclear cells was the definition used for donor T cell macrochimerism. Samples from a few later patients were sequenced in-house on an Illumina MiSeq with MiXCR processing rather than by the commercial service. To identify alloreactive clones, pre-transplant mixed lymphocyte reaction products were sequenced and compared with unstimulated pre-transplant donor and recipient T cells. General study outcomes and caveats: The relatively low number and heterogeneity of intestinal transplant patients limited the conclusions. Patients with donor T cell macrochimerism had high GvH to HvG T cell clonal ratios in their allografts. Peak levels of circulating GvH clones were associated with declines in HvG clones early after transplant. GvH clones turned up in recipient bone marrow, with some appearing earlier in ileal mucosa or blood, a pattern consistent with an intestinal mucosal origin.

Remarks on this clone: Its antigen remains undetermined. No quality values exist for individual bases; no much larger clone is one base distant. Within the sample, other DNA sequences also encode this same CDR3.

The protocol used for the library was the immunoSEQ multiplex PCR assay. For most patients, genomic DNA was isolated with the Qiagen DNeasy Blood and Tissue Kit and sent frozen to Adaptive Biotechnologies for TCR sequencing. For most patients, genomic DNA was subjected to high-throughput TCR-beta CDR3 sequencing by Adaptive Biotechnologies. In the source study's methods: TCR sequencing data were retrieved from Adaptive's ImmunoSEQ software for 15 to 20 patients, whereas a few other patients were processed with MiXCR and VDJtools. To correct CD4 versus CD8 sorting errors, any sequence found in both subsets at a frequency ratio below 5:1 was removed. Because the origin of CDR3 nucleotide sequences shared between donor and recipient could not be assigned, those sequences were removed. At least 2-fold expansion over unstimulated cells and a minimum CFSE-low frequency of 0.002% (template counts) or 0.001% (read counts) were required for clones to be classified as alloreactive. A clone was considered mappable if detected in the sequenced pre-transplant spleen, lymph node, or MLR CFSE-low populations of the donor or recipient. The cumulative frequency of alloreactive clones was calculated as a percentage of all sequences, weighted by copy number. TCRdb mirrors the immuneACCESS table, restricted to in-frame sequences. Some clones are absent from its copies; in checked studies, under half trace to an unresolved V gene, and the reason for the others is unknown. The DNA was the basis for D and trimming; V, J and clone size are from that table. The sample includes fewer than 110,000 clones, with 87% observed a single time. Over 0.55% of the sample is taken by the ten largest.

The time point label, as the study defines it: cells obtained before transplantation from donor or recipient. CD3+CD4+ and CD3+CD8+ populations were FACS-sorted from unstimulated pre-transplant donor and recipient cells taken from spleen or lymph nodes. The source material was unstimulated CD4+ T cells sorted from spleen or lymph node cells, sampled before transplant. The clonotype was recovered from a human donor who was the organ donor for an intestinal transplant.

The encoded CDR3 is CASSLWAGGSYEQYF. At the DNA level, the sequence is TGTGCCAGCAGCTTGTGGGCGGGAGGCTCCTACGAGCAGTACTTC. This sequence uses TRBV7-2 and TRBJ2-7; 8 central nucleotides agree with TRBD2. The CDR3 measures 15 amino acids from cysteine to phenylalanine. The kept DNA is CDR3 alone, 45 bases in frame from the first base. V is cut back by 3 bases and J by 0 bases, with 4 bases in the junction unmatched. The CDR1 and CDR2 encoded by the germline V gene are SGHTA and FQGNSA.